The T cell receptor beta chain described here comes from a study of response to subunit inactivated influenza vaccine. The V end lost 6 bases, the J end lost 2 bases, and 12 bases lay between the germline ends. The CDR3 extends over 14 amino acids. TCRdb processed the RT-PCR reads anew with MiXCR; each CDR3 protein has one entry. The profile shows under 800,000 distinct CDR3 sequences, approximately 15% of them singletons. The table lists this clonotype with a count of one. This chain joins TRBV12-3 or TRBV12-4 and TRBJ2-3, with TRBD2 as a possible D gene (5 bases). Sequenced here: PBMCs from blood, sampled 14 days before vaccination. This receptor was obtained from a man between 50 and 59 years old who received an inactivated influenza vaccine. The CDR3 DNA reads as TGTGCCAGCAGCCCCGGGATGCCCACAGATACGCAGTATTTT. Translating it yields CASSPGMPTDTQYF.